The rows below give T cell receptor beta chains drawn from one sample of a study of response to subunit inactivated influenza vaccine. In TCRdb, the RT-PCR reads were re-called with MiXCR into one record per CDR3 protein. The sample holds about 540,000 distinct CDR3 sequences; around 15% are singletons and the top ten take more than 9.5%. The sequencing here drew on PBMCs from blood, taken approximately 13 days after vaccination. The source is a man in his fifties who received an inactivated influenza vaccine. Each CDR3 is given with its conserved first and last residue. The D gene is left open where the match is weak. A row's size may be missing; if present it is once, few, many or a size class.

>TRBV7-6|TRBD2|TRBJ2-3|NA
CASSDAGVGTDTQYF
TGTGCCAGCAGCGATGCGGGGGTCGGAACAGATACGCAGTATTTT
>TRBV14|NA|TRBJ1-2|few
CASSPSGRFYGYTF
TGTGCCAGCAGCCCCTCCGGGCGGTTCTATGGCTACACCTTC
>TRBV12-3/TRBV12-4|TRBD2|TRBJ2-1|NA
CASSLAGPRLAPDEQFF
TGTGCCAGCAGTTTGGCGGGACCTAGACTAGCGCCCGATGAGCAGTTCTTC
>TRBV5-1|NA|TRBJ2-6|NA
CASSNSAGANVLTF
TGCGCCAGCAGCAACAGTGCTGGGGCCAACGTCCTGACTTTC
>TRBV12-3/TRBV12-4|NA|TRBJ2-7|few
CASSLASLSYEQYF
TGTGCCAGCAGTTTAGCTAGCCTGTCCTACGAGCAGTACTTC
>TRBV19|TRBD1|TRBJ2-7|few
CASSLQTDRVVYEQYF
TGTGCCAGTAGTCTTCAGACGGACAGGGTGGTCTACGAGCAGTACTTC
>TRBV18|TRBD2|TRBJ2-1|NA
CASSPRGLAGPGEQFF
TGTGCCAGCTCACCACGGGGACTAGCGGGCCCAGGAGAGCAGTTCTTC
>TRBV5-1|TRBD2|TRBJ2-1|NA
CASTPSGKSYNEQFF
TGCGCCAGCACGCCTAGCGGTAAATCCTACAATGAGCAGTTCTTC
>TRBV14|TRBD2|TRBJ2-3|few
CASSPPWGRELTDTQYF
TGTGCCAGCAGCCCCCCCTGGGGGAGGGAGCTCACAGATACGCAGTATTTT
>TRBV15|TRBD1|TRBJ2-5|few
CATSRDLTGGQETQYF
TGTGCCACCAGCAGAGATCTCACAGGGGGCCAAGAGACCCAGTACTTC
>TRBV3-1|NA|TRBJ1-1|NA
CASNQGFNTEAFF
TGTGCCAGCAACCAGGGGTTTAACACTGAAGCTTTCTTT
>TRBV7-6|TRBD1|TRBJ2-2|few
CASSSGQGMGELFF
TGTGCCAGCAGCTCCGGACAGGGGATGGGGGAGCTGTTTTTT
>TRBV29-1|TRBD1|TRBJ1-1|NA
CSATRDRVNTEAFF
TGCAGCGCCACACGGGACAGGGTAAACACTGAAGCTTTCTTT
>TRBV7-2|TRBD2|TRBJ2-7|NA
CASSLVPGLAEAYEQYF
TGTGCCAGCAGCTTAGTGCCGGGACTAGCGGAGGCCTACGAGCAGTACTTC
>TRBV2|TRBD1|TRBJ2-7|few
CASKVDRGLIRSYEQYF
TGTGCCAGCAAAGTGGACAGGGGTCTAATAAGGTCCTACGAGCAGTACTTC
>TRBV20-1|NA|TRBJ2-7|few
CSAAGLFPSYEQYF
TGCAGTGCCGCGGGACTTTTTCCCTCCTACGAGCAGTACTTC
>TRBV11-2|TRBD2|TRBJ2-1|NA
CASSLVWGLAGGNEQFF
TGTGCCAGCAGCTTAGTTTGGGGACTAGCGGGAGGCAATGAGCAGTTCTTC
>TRBV20-1|TRBD2|TRBJ2-2|NA
CSARSQRGGTGELFF
TGCAGTGCTAGAAGCCAGCGGGGGGGCACCGGGGAGCTGTTTTTT
>TRBV20-1|NA|TRBJ2-3|many
CSARPSTDTQYF
TGCAGTGCTAGGCCTTCTACAGATACGCAGTATTTT
>TRBV6-7|NA|TRBJ2-2|few
CASTKPPNTGELFF
TGTGCCAGCACCAAACCACCGAACACCGGGGAGCTGTTTTTT
>TRBV7-2|NA|TRBJ1-1|few
CASSLPGAVASEAFF
TGTGCCAGCAGCTTACCAGGGGCGGTAGCATCTGAAGCTTTCTTT
>TRBV4-3|NA|TRBJ2-6|many
CASSQEIPGAGANVLTF
TGCGCCAGCAGCCAAGAAATTCCGGGGGCTGGGGCCAACGTCCTGACTTTC
>TRBV5-1|TRBD1|TRBJ2-1|NA
CASSTEGQGPNNEQFF
TGCGCCAGCAGTACAGAGGGACAGGGACCTAACAATGAGCAGTTCTTC
>TRBV6-2/TRBV6-3|NA|TRBJ2-7|NA
CASSSQARYEQYF
TGTGCCAGCAGTTCGCAGGCACGGTACGAGCAGTACTTC
>TRBV25-1|NA|TRBJ2-2|many
CASSDYGRNTGELFF
TGTGCCAGCAGTGATTACGGGAGGAACACCGGGGAGCTGTTTTTT
>TRBV6-1|NA|TRBJ2-5|NA
CASSAGGRETQYF
TGTGCCAGCAGCGCCGGAGGACGGGAGACCCAGTACTTC
>TRBV15|NA|TRBJ1-5|NA
CATSRQWGQPQHF
TGTGCCACCAGCAGACAATGGGGTCAGCCCCAGCATTTT
>TRBV3-1|NA|TRBJ2-7|few
CASALGGPTSVQYF
TGTGCCAGCGCCCTCGGGGGCCCTACCAGCGTGCAGTACTTC
>TRBV7-2|TRBD1|TRBJ2-4|few
CASSPGGGKNIQYF
TGTGCCAGCAGCCCAGGGGGTGGCAAAAACATTCAGTACTTC
>TRBV7-9|TRBD2|TRBJ2-1|NA
CASSSSGSNSNEQFF
TGTGCCAGCAGCTCTAGCGGGAGCAACTCCAATGAGCAGTTCTTC
>TRBV6-1|NA|TRBJ1-6|NA
CATCVNQPYNSPLHF
TGTGCCACCTGCGTGAATCAGCCTTATAATTCACCCCTCCACTTT
>TRBV18|NA|TRBJ2-1|NA
CASSPDQSAEQFF
TGTGCCAGCTCACCAGATCAAAGCGCTGAGCAGTTCTTC
>TRBV7-3|NA|TRBJ2-2|NA
CASSMRANTGELFF
TGTGCCAGCAGCATGAGGGCAAACACCGGGGAGCTGTTTTTT
>TRBV5-1|NA|TRBJ2-5|NA
CASSLGSYHQETQYF
TGCGCCAGCAGCTTGGGGTCCTACCACCAAGAGACCCAGTACTTC
>TRBV10-3|TRBD2|TRBJ2-1|few
CAIWGGSSGGASYNEQFF
TGTGCCATCTGGGGGGGGAGTAGCGGGGGGGCTTCTTACAATGAGCAGTTCTTC
>TRBV10-3|NA|TRBJ1-1|few
CAISEVGNTEAFF
TGTGCCATCAGTGAGGTCGGGAACACTGAAGCTTTCTTT
>TRBV12-3/TRBV12-4|TRBD1|TRBJ2-5|many
CASSLGGTVRETQYF
TGTGCCAGCAGTTTAGGGGGGACAGTCCGAGAGACCCAGTACTTC
>TRBV7-2|TRBD2|TRBJ2-1|few
CASSILSGGAGNEQFF
TGTGCCAGCAGCATCTTAAGCGGGGGGGCCGGCAATGAGCAGTTCTTC
>TRBV20-1|TRBD1|TRBJ2-5|few
CSATPTGGQETQYF
TGCAGTGCTACCCCGACAGGGGGACAAGAGACCCAGTACTTC
>TRBV12-3/TRBV12-4|NA|TRBJ2-7|NA
CASSFGHGAVEQYF
TGTGCCAGCAGTTTTGGTCACGGGGCGGTCGAGCAGTACTTC